A single sample is the source of the 19 T cell receptor beta chains below, sequenced in a study of cytomegalovirus exposure and HLA in healthy donors. Assay: immunoSEQ multiplex PCR; the TCRdb copy retains only in-frame clones and omits some. In the table there are roughly 190,000 clones, 86% of which are singletons. Sequenced: PBMCs. All receptors derive from a woman between 18 and 30 years old in good health and CMV-seronegative.

This chain links TRBV7-2 with TRBJ2-1; unclear D gene. There are 14 residues in the CDR3. Germline values: CDR1 SGHTA, CDR2 FQGNSA. V lost 3 bases and J lost 8, with 14 bases in between. This chain's CDR3 is CASSFGLASHEQFF. The CDR3 DNA reads TGTGCCAGCAGCTTTGGTCTCGCTAGTCATGAGCAGTTCTTC.

The J gene is TRBJ2-1, the V gene TRBV6-1; TRBD1 matches at 9 bases. The CDR3 runs to 15 residues. After removal of 6 bases from V and 8 bases from J, the junction contained 11 bases not matched to a gene. CDR1 is MNHNS, CDR2 SASEGT, per germline. CDR3 DNA: TGTGCCAGCAGCGACTATCGGGACAGGGTGGATGAGCAGTTCTTC. This codes for CASSDYRDRVDEQFF.

This chain connects TRBV13 to TRBJ1-2; tentative D call: TRBD1 (6 bases). Between the trimmed V and J ends, which lost 0 bases and 7 bases, there was a span of 18 bases. The CDR3 consists of 16 residues. Per germline, CDR1 PRHDT and CDR2 FYEKMQ (reference sequence). The CDR3 DNA reads as TGTGCCAGCAGCTTAGGAGGGGGTCCGCGTTTTTTTGGCTACACCTTC. Protein: CASSLGGGPRFFGYTF.

This clone showed up just once. The V call is TRBV5-1, the J call TRBJ2-1; 12 bases line up with TRBD2. The trim removed 7 bases at V and 0 bases at J, leaving 11 bases unmatched. This CDR3 has 18 residues. CDR1 SGHRS and CDR2 YFSETQ come from the germline V gene. CDR3 sequence: CASRPGLAGLSSYNEQFF. DNA for the CDR3: TGCGCCAGCCGCCCGGGACTAGCGGGCCTAAGCTCCTACAATGAGCAGTTCTTC.

The J gene is TRBJ2-2, the V gene TRBV5-1; no clear D. The CDR3 length is 15 residues. V lost 2 bases and J lost 1, with 9 bases in between. The germline V gene has CDR1 SGHRS and CDR2 YFSETQ. The CDR3 sequence is CASSFRQVNTGELFF. DNA for the CDR3: TGCGCCAGCAGCTTCCGGCAGGTGAACACCGGGGAGCTGTTTTTT.

The chain uses TRBV7-9 and TRBJ1-1, with D unresolved. CDR3 length: 17 amino acids. Germline assignment: CDR1 SEHNR and CDR2 FQNEAQ (reference sequence). Trimming shortened V by 5 bases and J by 5 bases, and 24 bases separated the two germline ends. The CDR3 is CASSVISPPGEGTEAFF. As DNA, the CDR3 is TGTGCCAGCAGCGTCATTTCCCCCCCGGGTGAGGGTACTGAAGCTTTCTTT.

In this sample, this clone turned up a few times. The chain uses TRBV10-2 and TRBJ1-5, with D tentatively TRBD1 (6 bases). Germline V lookup: CDR1 WSHSY, CDR2 SAAADI. The CDR3 has 14 residues. V was pared by 4 bases and J by 4 bases, with 11 bases between. The CDR3 DNA follows: TGCGCCAGCAGTGTGGGGGCAGCTAATCAGCCCCAGCATTTT. This translates into CASSVGAANQPQHF.

The chain recombines TRBV18 with TRBJ1-4; D gene unclear. This CDR3 spans 18 amino acids. CDR1 is KGHSH and CDR2 is LQKENI in the germline V gene. V lost 2 bases to trimming and J lost 7 bases, with 23 bases between them. CDR3: CASSPFAVEGYDAEKLFF. The CDR3 DNA follows: TGTGCCAGCTCACCATTCGCAGTCGAGGGATACGACGCTGAAAAACTGTTTTTT.

J is TRBJ2-2 and V is TRBV19; 9 bases fit TRBD2. The CDR3 is made up of 17 amino acids. The germline CDR1 and CDR2 sequences are LNHDA and SQIVND (reference sequence). Unmatched junction bases numbered 7, after V lost 4 bases and J lost 1 base. In DNA, the CDR3 is TGTGCCAGTAGTAGGTTCGATAGCGGGGGGAACACCGGGGAGCTGTTTTTT. Amino acid sequence: CASSRFDSGGNTGELFF. Supplemented by reference TRBV19 and TRBJ2-2, the full variable domain reads DGGITQSPKYLFRKEGQNVTLSCEQNLNHDAMYWYRQDPGQGLRLIYYSQIVNDFQKGDIAEGYSVSREKKESFPLTVTSAQKNPTAFYLCASSRFDSGGNTGELFFGEGSRLTVL.

This chain uses TRBV27 with TRBJ1-5; maybe TRBD1 (6 bases). The CDR3 is made up of 15 amino acids. The ends were cut back, 5 bases at V and 2 bases at J, with 13 bases in the middle. Germline assignment: CDR1 MNHEY and CDR2 SMNVEV (reference sequence). CDR3 DNA sequence: TGTGCCAGCAGTCCGCAGGGGTATGGCAATCAGCCCCAGCATTTT. As protein: CASSPQGYGNQPQHF.

The chain employs TRBV7-3 and TRBJ2-2; tentatively, D is TRBD1 (7 bases). V lost 4 bases and J lost 8, with 14 bases in between. CDR3 length: 14 amino acids. From germline, CDR1 is SGHTA and CDR2 FQGTGA. CDR3: CASSWGRGTGELFF. CDR3 nucleotides: TGTGCCAGCAGCTGGGGCAGGGGGACTGGGGAGCTGTTTTTT.

The V and J genes are TRBV9 and TRBJ1-1, with TRBD1 identical over 7 bases. V lost 0 bases to trimming and J lost 0 bases; unmatched junction nucleotides: 11. Germline V CDR1 and CDR2: SGDLS, YYNGEE. The CDR3 runs to 18 residues. The CDR3 region has the DNA TGTGCCAGCAGCGTAGCAGGGGGTGGTGGGGCATTGAACACTGAAGCTTTCTTT. This encodes CASSVAGGGGALNTEAFF.

The chain carries TRBV29-1 and TRBJ1-2; D remains unclear. Germline V gene data show CDR1 as SQVTM and CDR2 as ANQGSEA. CDR3 length equals 12 residues. V was cut by 0 bases and J by 4 bases, with 6 bases left in between. This CDR3 reads CSVEDQIYGYTF. CDR3 bases: TGCAGCGTTGAAGATCAGATCTATGGCTACACCTTC.

V usage is TRBV4-1 and J usage is TRBJ2-7; 10 bases match TRBD1. Germline V lookup: CDR1 MGHRA, CDR2 YSYEKL. There are 16 residues in the CDR3. V shed 4 bases, J shed 4 bases, and the junction held 10 bases outside the gene matches. The DNA for the CDR3 is TGCGCCAGCAGCCCCACGAGGGGACAGGGGACGTACGAGCAGTACTTC. Amino acid sequence: CASSPTRGQGTYEQYF.

This clone appeared a few times. The chain has TRBV7-8 and TRBJ2-3, with D perhaps matching TRBD2 (7 bases). V was shortened by 1 base and J by 7 bases, with 18 bases between the two germline ends. There are 16 residues in the CDR3. Germline CDR1 is SGHVS and CDR2 is FQNEAQ. The CDR3 spells CASSLDLSGGFNTQYF. In nucleotides, the CDR3 is TGTGCCAGCAGCTTAGATCTTTCGGGGGGCTTCAATACGCAGTATTTT.

This clone was observed a handful of times. The V call is TRBV6-5, the J call TRBJ1-2; 7 bases align to TRBD1. CDR1 is MNHEY, CDR2 SVGAGI, per germline. This CDR3 spans 14 amino acids. V lost 7 bases, J lost 7 bases, and 12 bases stayed unmatched. The CDR3 sequence: CASTQAWDSGGYTF. DNA for the CDR3: TGTGCCAGCACCCAAGCCTGGGACAGTGGTGGCTACACCTTC.

V is TRBV15 and J is TRBJ2-3, with 9 bases lining up with TRBD2. Trimming at V came to 3 bases and at J to 2 bases, leaving 6 bases not matched to a gene. In germline, CDR1 is LNHNV, CDR2 YYDKDF (reference sequence). The CDR3 has 16 amino acids. CDR3: CATSSGSGRYTDTQYF. CDR3 DNA sequence: TGTGCCACCAGCAGCGGTAGCGGGAGATACACAGATACGCAGTATTTT. Full variable domain (rest looked up from reference TRBV15 and TRBJ2-3): DAMVIQNPRYQVTQFGKPVTLSCSQTLNHNVMYWYQQKSSQAPKLLFHYYDKDFNNEADTPDNFQSRRPNTSFCFLDIRSPGLGDTAMYLCATSSGSGRYTDTQYFGPGTRLTVL.

This clone appeared a few times. The V and J genes are TRBV25-1 and TRBJ1-4; 8 bases are a match to TRBD1. The CDR3 totals 15 residues. Germline V gives CDR1 MGHDK, CDR2 SYGVNS. V gave up 6 bases and J gave up 2 bases; unmatched junction bases: 5. The CDR3 sequence is CASSVTGGTNEKLFF. CDR3 nucleotide sequence: TGTGCCAGCAGCGTAACAGGGGGGACTAATGAAAAACTGTTTTTT.

The chain is built from TRBV6-1 and TRBJ2-7; D call uncertain. Germline V CDR1 and CDR2: MNHNS, SASEGT. The CDR3 totals 13 residues. V shed 10 bases and J shed 0 bases, with 13 bases lying between them. CDR3 DNA sequence: TGTGCCACCGACTCGACGCACTCCTACGAGCAGTACTTC. Protein: CATDSTHSYEQYF.